This T cell receptor (beta chain) was observed in a study of CD8 T cells in ankylosing spondylitis. Trimming removed 2 bases from V and 7 bases from J, with 6 bases in between. The CDR3 totals 12 residues. Findings and limits, study-wide: A TCR beta motif made of 7 to 9 highly homologous variants seemed typical of ankylosing spondylitis blood.

This clonotype appeared many times. The antigen remains undetermined. TCRdb reprocessed the 5' RACE reads with MiXCR, giving one entry per CDR3 protein. The table lists more than 600,000 distinct CDR3 sequences, around 20% of them singletons, with over 15% in the top ten. The receptor was derived from a male donor with ankylosing spondylitis. The source material was blood, either unsorted or a sorted T cell fraction (not recorded which). The gene calls are TRBV12-3 or TRBV12-4 and TRBJ2-1; D tentatively fits TRBD1 or TRBD2 (5 bases each). The CDR3 DNA reads as TGTGCCAGCAGTTTATGGGGGAATGAGCAGTTCTTC. The encoded protein is CASSLWGNEQFF.